The 28 T cell receptor beta chains given below trace back to one sample, sequenced in a study of blood T cell repertoires in COVID-19 (dated by TCRdb to about 2020). The library was made by the immunoSEQ multiplex PCR assay. TCRdb took over this immuneACCESS table, retaining in-frame rearrangements with V and J assigned. Such tables are incomplete; in checked studies, under half of the missing clones stem from an unresolved V gene, and the remainder is unexplained. This sample lists just under 90,000 clones; less than 80% were detected once. 13% to 15% of the sample lies in the top ten. The specimen sequenced was peripheral blood. These receptors all stem from a woman of 80 years or more with acute or convalescent COVID-19.

This clone was counted between two and nine times. The J gene is TRBJ2-1, the V gene TRBV7-8; possibly TRBD1 for D (5 bases). Germline V gene lookup returns CDR1 SGHVS and CDR2 FQNEAQ. The ends were cut back, 6 bases at V and 3 bases at J, with 12 bases in the middle. This CDR3 has 14 residues. The CDR3 DNA reads as TGTGCCAGCAGTTCCTTGGGGCTCTACAATGAGCAGTTCTTC. Its translation: CASSSLGLYNEQFF.

The V and J genes are TRBV7-2 and TRBJ2-1; D is unresolved. Germline V gene lookup returns CDR1 SGHTA and CDR2 FQGNSA. The CDR3 contains 16 residues. Trimming cost V 1 base and J 1 base, with 11 bases left between them. The CDR3 protein is CASSLDSLFSYNEQFF. For the CDR3, the DNA is TGTGCCAGCAGCTTAGACAGTCTTTTTTCCTACAATGAGCAGTTCTTC.

This clone is categorized as medium-sized. This chain links TRBV4-2 with TRBJ2-1; 14 positions agree with TRBD2. Per germline, CDR1 LGHNA and CDR2 YNFKEQ. This CDR3 spans 16 amino acids. J was trimmed by 9 bases and V by 3 bases; bases with no gene match: 7. The CDR3 is CASSQPTSGGEIEQFF. DNA of the CDR3: TGTGCCAGCAGCCAGCCGACTAGCGGGGGGGAGATTGAGCAGTTCTTC.

This chain uses TRBV20-1 with TRBJ2-1, with a possible D match to TRBD2 (7 bases). The CDR3 runs 15 residues. Germline CDR1 and CDR2: DFQATT and SNEGSKA (reference sequence). V was clipped by 3 bases and J by 5 bases, with 17 bases between them. This CDR3 reads CSASPVGGHDNEQFF. The CDR3 DNA follows: TGCAGTGCTAGTCCTGTCGGGGGGCACGACAATGAGCAGTTCTTC.

The V call is TRBV3-1 (or the pseudogene TRBV3-2), the J call TRBJ1-5; weak D call: TRBD1 (6 bases). V dropped 4 bases and J dropped 4 bases, with 8 bases sitting between them. The CDR3 consists of 13 residues. Germline CDR1 reads LGHDT; CDR2 reads YNNKEL (reference sequence). The CDR3 DNA is TGTGCCAGCAGCCTGGACAGTAATCAGCCCCAGCATTTT. Translation gives CASSLDSNQPQHF.

The rearrangement uses TRBV7-8 and TRBJ2-7; 12 nucleotides line up with TRBD2. V lost 1 base and J lost 2; bases outside the gene matches: 12. The germline gives CDR1 SGHVS, CDR2 FQNEAQ. The CDR3 sequence is 19 residues long. The CDR3 loop reads CASSLVRGLAGKLPYEQYF. Written as DNA, the CDR3 is TGTGCCAGCAGCTTAGTAAGAGGACTAGCGGGGAAATTGCCCTACGAGCAGTACTTC.

The rearrangement uses TRBV5-1 and TRBJ1-3, with D uncertain. This CDR3 is 14 amino acids long. Between the trimmed V and J ends, which lost 2 bases and 0 bases, there was a span of 6 bases. From germline, CDR1 is SGHRS and CDR2 YFSETQ. CDR3 bases: TGCGCCAGCAGCTTTTCTGTCTCTGGAAACACCATATATTTT. It translates to CASSFSVSGNTIYF.

The gene calls are TRBV30 and TRBJ1-4; TRBD1 is a possible D gene (5 bases). V gave up 0 bases and J gave up 8 bases, with 13 bases separating them. This CDR3 comprises 14 residues. Germline assignment: CDR1 GTSNPN and CDR2 SVGIG (reference sequence). Here the CDR3 reads CAWSVAGFEEKLFF. The CDR3 DNA reads TGTGCCTGGAGTGTAGCAGGGTTCGAAGAAAAACTGTTTTTT.

The chain uses TRBV5-1 and TRBJ1-2; 9 bases align to TRBD1. Unmatched junction bases numbered 5, after V lost 4 bases and J lost 7 bases. Per germline, CDR1 SGHRS and CDR2 YFSETQ. This CDR3 comprises 13 residues. The CDR3 here is CASSQGQGTGYTF. CDR3 DNA sequence: TGCGCCAGCAGCCAAGGACAGGGGACTGGCTACACCTTC.

This chain links TRBV6-5 with TRBJ2-2, with 7 bases that match TRBD1. With V trimmed by 8 bases and J by 7 bases, 13 bases remained unmatched. This CDR3 is built from 15 residues. Germline lookup yields CDR1 MNHEY and CDR2 SVGAGI. For the CDR3, the DNA is TGTGCCAGCGGCCAGACAGGGTCAGGAGTCGGGGAGCTGTTTTTT. Translating it yields CASGQTGSGVGELFF.

This clone has just a few counts. This chain uses TRBV5-4 with TRBJ1-2; 9 bases line up with TRBD1. The trim removed 0 bases at V and 4 bases at J, leaving 7 bases unmatched. The CDR3 is 16 residues long. CDR1 SGHNT and CDR2 YYREEE come from the germline V gene (reference sequence). CDR3 amino acids: CASSLASGTGSYGYTF. The CDR3 region has the DNA TGTGCCAGCAGCTTGGCCTCGGGGACAGGGAGCTATGGCTACACCTTC.

J is TRBJ1-3 and V is TRBV6-6, with D maybe TRBD1 (6 bases). The CDR3 spans 13 residues. Trimming pared 6 bases from V and 14 bases from J, leaving 20 bases between. Germline CDR1 is MNHNY and CDR2 is SVGAGI (reference sequence). The CDR3 DNA follows: TGTGCCAGCAGCGAATTGCAGGGGAAACTTCTATATTTT. Protein sequence: CASSELQGKLLYF.

The chain links TRBV6-2 or TRBV6-3 to TRBJ2-4, with a possible D match to TRBD2 (5 bases). Trimming removed 0 bases from V and 8 bases from J, with 5 bases in between. The CDR3 has 12 residues. Germline V gene sequence: CDR1 MNHEY, CDR2 SVGEGT. The CDR3 nucleotides read TGTGCCAGCAGTTACTCCGGGGACATTCAGTACTTC. This sequence encodes CASSYSGDIQYF.

V usage is TRBV19 and J usage is TRBJ1-1; TRBD1 matches at 7 bases. V dropped 6 bases and J dropped 4; count of bases not matched to a gene: 11. The CDR3 runs to 15 residues. Per the germline V gene, CDR1 is LNHDA and CDR2 is SQIVND (reference sequence). CDR3 loop: CASSPVGQLLTEAFF. CDR3 DNA sequence: TGTGCCAGTAGCCCCGTGGGACAGCTACTCACTGAAGCTTTCTTT.

V gene TRBV6-5 combines with J gene TRBJ1-2, with TRBD1 identical over 12 bases. V lost 6 bases, J lost 2 bases, and 4 bases stayed unmatched. The germline V gene encodes CDR1 MNHEY and CDR2 SVGAGI. This CDR3 spans 15 amino acids. For the CDR3, the DNA is TGTGCCAGCAGCCGAGGGACAGGGGGCAACTATGGCTACACCTTC. It yields the protein CASSRGTGGNYGYTF.

The chain uses TRBV6-5 and TRBJ2-7; D is ambiguous. The CDR3 has 12 amino acids. Per germline, CDR1 MNHEY and CDR2 SVGAGI. Trimming pared 6 bases from V and 6 bases from J, leaving 12 bases between. The CDR3 DNA sequence: TGTGCCAGCAGGTTAATTTACAGCGAGCAGTACTTC. Its protein product is CASRLIYSEQYF.

The rearrangement joins TRBV7-3 to TRBJ1-2; D is possibly TRBD1 (5 bases). This CDR3 contains 15 residues. Between the trimmed V and J ends, which lost 5 bases and 3 bases, there was a span of 16 bases. Germline loops: CDR1 SGHTA, CDR2 FQGTGA. CDR3 coding DNA: TGTGCCAGCAGCCTTATGGGGGGAGTTGACTATGGCTACACCTTC. It yields the protein CASSLMGGVDYGYTF.

The table lists this clone with a count of one. This chain uses TRBV6-2 or TRBV6-3 with TRBJ1-1, with 8 nucleotides matching TRBD1. The V gene's germline CDR1 is MNHEY and CDR2 SVGEGT. The CDR3 loop spans 17 amino acids. The ends lost 2 bases at V and 0 bases at J; junction bases unmatched: 8. The CDR3 reads CASSYTPGQAMNTEAFF. CDR3 coding DNA: TGTGCCAGCAGTTACACCCCGGGACAGGCGATGAACACTGAAGCTTTCTTT.

The chain uses TRBV7-2 and TRBJ1-1; D is unresolved. Trimming pared 5 bases from V and 4 bases from J, leaving 14 bases between. CDR3 length: 14 residues. Looked up from germline, CDR1 is SGHTA and CDR2 is FQGNSA. CDR3 bases: TGTGCCAGCAGCCCTTCCGCCGGAGTCACTGAAGCTTTCTTT. Translated: CASSPSAGVTEAFF.

The chain employs TRBV6-1 and TRBJ1-6; no clear D gene. This CDR3 comprises 16 residues. The germline CDR1 and CDR2 sequences are MNHNS and SASEGT. The germline V and J ends were trimmed by 2 bases and 9 bases, with 17 bases remaining between them. CDR3 DNA: TGTGCCAGCAGTGAATCGGCAGTTTCGGGAGGTTCACCCCTCCACTTT. This translates into CASSESAVSGGSPLHF.

The rearrangement uses TRBV2 and TRBJ1-5; the match to TRBD1 covers 9 bases. The J segment lost 2 bases and the V segment lost 5 bases, leaving 4 bases of the junction unmatched. The CDR3 runs 15 residues. CDR1 SNHLY and CDR2 FYNNEI come from the germline V gene. The CDR3, as DNA: TGTGCCAGCAGTTGGACAGGGGATCGCAATCAGCCCCAGCATTTT. It yields the protein CASSWTGDRNQPQHF.

V and J are TRBV5-1 and TRBJ2-3; TRBD2 aligns across 9 bases. The germline CDR1 and CDR2 sequences are SGHRS and YFSETQ. V lost 1 base to trimming and J lost 9 bases; unmatched junction nucleotides: 6. CDR3 size: 14 residues. The CDR3 spells CASSLLGLAGTQYF. The CDR3 DNA reads as TGCGCCAGCAGCTTGCTGGGGCTAGCGGGGACGCAGTATTTT.

The table lists this clone with a count of one. V usage is TRBV7-8 and J usage is TRBJ2-7, with TRBD1 as a possible D gene (6 bases). Germline V CDR1 and CDR2: SGHVS, FQNEAQ. This CDR3 has 11 residues. V was trimmed by 2 bases and J by 9 bases, leaving 8 bases between them. CDR3 residues: CASSLRGGQYF. The CDR3 coding sequence is TGTGCCAGCAGCTTAAGAGGGGGGCAGTACTTC.

The J gene is TRBJ1-1, the V gene TRBV19, with TRBD1 matching over 7 bases. This CDR3 is built from 15 residues. Germline CDR1 reads LNHDA; CDR2 reads SQIVND (reference sequence). With 6 bases clipped from V and 5 bases from J, the junction kept 12 bases outside the gene matches. The CDR3 nucleotides are TGTGCCAGTAGGGCCTCTCAGGGGGTTCGTACTGAAGCTTTCTTT. This translates into CASRASQGVRTEAFF.

This clone was seen only once. The J gene is TRBJ2-5, the V gene TRBV6-5, with TRBD1 matching over 7 bases. The ends lost 0 bases at V and 5 bases at J; junction bases unmatched: 6. Germline V gene data show CDR1 as MNHEY and CDR2 as SVGAGI. The CDR3 has 15 amino acids. The CDR3, as DNA: TGTGCCAGCAGTTACTCGGGAACAGGGGTGGAGACCCAGTACTTC. It is translated as CASSYSGTGVETQYF.

In its sample, this clone was seen once. This rearrangement joins TRBV2 to TRBJ1-1, with D possibly TRBD1 on 5 matching bases. CDR1 and CDR2 from the germline V gene are SNHLY and FYNNEI. The CDR3 extends over 15 amino acids. V was pared by 10 bases and J by 1 base, with 19 bases between. The CDR3 DNA reads TGTGCCACCATTCAGACAGCAGCACAGAACACTGAAGCTTTCTTT. It encodes CATIQTAAQNTEAFF.

The chain combines TRBV10-3 with TRBJ1-5; 8 bases fit TRBD1. The CDR3 has 15 residues. V lost 0 bases to trimming and J lost 5 bases; unmatched junction nucleotides: 3. Germline V gives CDR1 ENHRY, CDR2 SYGVKD. CDR3 sequence reads: CAISESAGGDQPQHF. CDR3 DNA: TGTGCCATCAGTGAGTCAGCAGGGGGCGATCAGCCCCAGCATTTT.

V gene TRBV10-3 combines with J gene TRBJ1-2, with D perhaps TRBD1 (6 bases). The CDR3 loop spans 14 amino acids. The germline gives CDR1 ENHRY, CDR2 SYGVKD. V gave up 0 bases and J gave up 4 bases, with 9 bases separating them. The CDR3: CAISESGGSYGYTF. The CDR3 DNA reads as TGTGCCATCAGTGAGTCAGGGGGATCCTATGGCTACACCTTC.